These 32 T cell receptor beta chains share one sample of origin, sequenced in a study of regulatory T cells in long-lasting Graves disease. iRepertoire HTBI primers and Arm-PCR of CDR3 regions built TCR beta libraries. Via MiXCR, TCRdb re-called the multiplex PCR reads, giving one row per CDR3 protein. The sample contains around 400,000 distinct CDR3 sequences, 15% of which appear only once. Time point here: newly diagnosed GD, antithyroid drugs for less than 3 months. PBMCs provided the RNA from which the TCR library was made. The same data also contributed to another study, on T cells in Graves' hyperthyroidism and ophthalmopathy.

Sample: peripheral blood mononuclear cells (PBMCs), taken at new diagnosis, from a patient treated with antithyroid drugs. These receptors all stem from a woman aged 35 to 49 with Graves disease.

This clonotype was recorded at least ten times. The V gene is TRBV28, the J gene TRBJ2-2, with TRBD1 identical over 8 bases. The CDR3 extends over 15 amino acids. Germline CDR1 reads MDHEN; CDR2 reads SYDVKM. The junction had 6 bases not matched to a gene; V was cut back by 7 bases and J by 2 bases. The CDR3 here is CASKVGQGNTGELFF. As DNA, the CDR3 is TGTGCCAGCAAAGTCGGACAGGGCAACACCGGGGAGCTGTTTTTT.

The sample holds many counts of this clonotype. V is TRBV9 and J is TRBJ2-2; no clear D gene. The germline V gene has CDR1 SGDLS and CDR2 YYNGEE. V dropped 0 bases and J dropped 7 bases, with 10 bases sitting between them. CDR3 length: 14 residues. The chain's CDR3 is CASSVGSIGGELFF. The CDR3 bases are TGTGCCAGCAGCGTAGGTTCTATTGGCGGGGAGCTGTTTTTT.

This clonotype has a handful of counts. As DNA, the CDR3 is TGTGCCAGCAACGTGATGGGACGTCTCTACAATGAGCAGTTCTTC. This encodes CASNVMGRLYNEQFF. The chain uses TRBV5-6 and TRBJ2-1, with D perhaps given as TRBD1 or TRBD2 (5 bases each). V lost 6 bases and J 3 bases, leaving 16 bases between the germline ends. Germline CDR1 is SGHDT and CDR2 is YYEEEE. The CDR3 is made up of 15 amino acids.

The sample holds a few counts of this clonotype. The chain's CDR3 is CASSYRDMFPGELFF. The CDR3 bases are TGTGCCAGCAGTTACCGGGACATGTTTCCCGGGGAGCTGTTTTTT. The chain combines TRBV6-2 or TRBV6-3 with TRBJ2-2; possibly TRBD1 for D (6 bases). This CDR3 has 15 residues. Germline V gene sequence: CDR1 MNHEY, CDR2 SVGEGT. The V end lost 2 bases, the J end lost 6 bases, and 13 bases lay between the germline ends.

In its sample, this clonotype was seen once. This could be a read error, since a much larger clone is one nucleotide away. The rearrangement uses TRBV20-1 and TRBJ2-5, with TRBD2 matching over 12 bases. Looked up from germline, CDR1 is DFQATT and CDR2 is SNEGSKA (reference sequence). The CDR3 contains 14 residues. V shed 5 bases, J shed 9 bases, and the junction held 10 bases outside the gene matches. The CDR3 reads CSAGGLAGWEAQYF. The DNA for the CDR3 is TGCAGTGCTGGCGGACTAGCGGGATGGGAGGCCCAGTACTTC.

There are many counts of this clonotype. The chain carries TRBV20-1 and TRBJ2-7, with 10 bases aligning to TRBD2. CDR1 and CDR2 (germline): DFQATT, SNEGSKA (reference sequence). After removal of 3 bases from V and 3 bases from J, the junction contained 5 bases not matched to a gene. This CDR3 contains 14 residues. The CDR3 bases are TGCAGTGCTAGTGTTGGGACTAGCGACTACGAGCAGTACTTC. Residues: CSASVGTSDYEQYF.

This clonotype was counted only a few times. The chain has TRBV24-1 and TRBJ2-3, with D perhaps given as TRBD1 or TRBD2 (5 bases each). Germline CDR1 is KGHDR and CDR2 is SFDVKD. Trimming cost V 3 bases and J 1 base, with 10 bases left between them. The CDR3 extends over 15 amino acids. The CDR3 is CATSDQTGRTDTQYF. CDR3 nucleotides: TGTGCCACCAGTGATCAAACGGGACGCACAGATACGCAGTATTTT.

J is TRBJ2-1 and V is TRBV28; TRBD1 matches at 12 bases. J lost 6 bases, V lost 6 bases, and 3 bases had no gene match. CDR1 is MDHEN, CDR2 SYDVKM, per germline. The CDR3 is 14 amino acids. As DNA, the CDR3 is TGTGCCAGCAGGGGACAGGGGGCATTCAATGAGCAGTTCTTC. It codes for CASRGQGAFNEQFF.

This clonotype was detected many times. The V gene is TRBV30, the J gene TRBJ2-3, with D perhaps matching TRBD2 (6 bases). Germline V lookup: CDR1 GTSNPN, CDR2 SVGIG (reference sequence). V dropped 6 bases and J dropped 3 bases, with 10 bases sitting between them. The CDR3 runs to 12 residues. The CDR3 spells CACRLATDTQYF. The CDR3 DNA is TGTGCCTGCCGGCTAGCGACAGATACGCAGTATTTT.

Comments on this clonotype: Since a much larger clone is just one base distant, this may be a read error. The chain has TRBV27 and TRBJ1-1, with TRBD1 identical over 7 bases. There are 13 residues in the CDR3. Germline-derived CDR1 and CDR2 are MNHEY and SMNVEV (reference sequence). For the CDR3, the DNA is TGTGCCAGCAGTTCGGCGACAGGGACTGAAGCTTACTTT. It translates to CASSSATGTEAYF.

With respect to this clonotype: The junction differs from germline at one of its ends, possibly a read error. The chain joins TRBV27 to TRBJ2-7; tentative D call: TRBD1 (7 bases). The CDR3 loop spans 14 amino acids. Germline-derived CDR1 and CDR2 are MNHEY and SMNVEV (reference sequence). The CDR3 is CAGSGGQGGYEQYF. The CDR3 region has the DNA TGTGCCGGCAGTGGGGGGCAGGGGGGCTACGAGCAGTACTTC.

In its sample, this clonotype was seen many times. The chain employs TRBV11-2 and TRBJ1-1, with a possible D match to TRBD1 (5 bases). The CDR3 totals 21 residues. Germline loops: CDR1 SGHAT, CDR2 FQNNGV. Deletions cut 2 bases from V and 1 base from J, with 29 bases between. DNA for the CDR3: TGTGCCAGCAGCTTACAGATGGGATCGGGCAGGGCCACTCCTAAGAACACTGAAGCTTTCTTT. Its translation is CASSLQMGSGRATPKNTEAFF. The entire variable domain, with the rest obtained from reference TRBV11-2 and TRBJ1-1, is as follows: EAGVAQSPRYKIIEKRQSVAFWCNPISGHATLYWYQQILGQGPKLLIQFQNNGVVDDSQLPKDRFSAERLKGVDSTLKIQPAKLEDSAVYLCASSLQMGSGRATPKNTEAFFGQGTRLTVV.

The rearrangement uses TRBV5-1 and TRBJ1-3, with 7 bases matching TRBD1. The ends lost 4 bases at V and 7 bases at J; junction bases unmatched: 5. The CDR3 is 13 residues long. From germline, CDR1 is SGHRS and CDR2 YFSETQ. The CDR3 sequence: CASSPGTENTIYF. In nucleotides, the CDR3 is TGCGCCAGCAGCCCCGGGACAGAGAACACCATATATTTT.

This clonotype was counted ten times or more. This chain links TRBV12-3 or TRBV12-4 with TRBJ1-2; D is ambiguous. Trimming stripped 3 bases from V and 8 bases from J, with 10 bases between. The CDR3 has 12 residues. Here the CDR3 reads CASSLWPQGYTF. The CDR3, as DNA: TGTGCCAGCAGTTTGTGGCCACAGGGCTACACCTTC.

This clonotype was seen repeatedly, ten times or more. This sequence joins TRBV12-3 or TRBV12-4 and TRBJ2-1, with D maybe TRBD2 (6 bases). This CDR3 has 18 residues. V lost 1 base and J lost 0, with 16 bases in between. The CDR3 bases are TGTGCCAGCAGTTTAGATCCTATACGACTAGACTCCTACAATGAGCAGTTCTTC. Translated: CASSLDPIRLDSYNEQFF.

This clonotype has ten or more counts. The CDR3: CASSPHPGTGVSGEQFF. The DNA for the CDR3 is TGTGCCAGCAGTCCCCATCCCGGGACAGGGGTTAGTGGTGAGCAGTTCTTC. The J gene is TRBJ2-1, the V gene TRBV12-3 or TRBV12-4, with 10 bases aligning to TRBD1. After removal of 5 bases from V and 9 bases from J, the junction contained 16 bases not matched to a gene. The CDR3 has 17 amino acids.

V and J are TRBV12-3 or TRBV12-4 and TRBJ2-5; 7 bases match TRBD1. With 4 bases clipped from V and 3 bases from J, the junction kept 8 bases outside the gene matches. This CDR3 spans 15 amino acids. This CDR3 reads CASSSPYDREETQYF. CDR3 DNA sequence: TGTGCCAGCAGTTCCCCGTACGACAGGGAAGAGACCCAGTACTTC.

This clonotype appeared a few times. The gene calls are TRBV15 and TRBJ2-3; TRBD2 agrees at 11 bases. The CDR3 totals 17 residues. Germline CDR1 and CDR2: LNHNV and YYDKDF (reference sequence). Germline trimming cut 1 base from V and 3 bases from J; bases unmatched to any gene: 6. For the CDR3, the DNA is TGTGCCACCAGCAGAGGGTCCGGGACTAGCGGAACAGATACGCAGTATTTT. Translating gives CATSRGSGTSGTDTQYF.

The table lists this clonotype with many counts. This rearrangement joins TRBV12-3 or TRBV12-4 to TRBJ1-5, with D maybe TRBD1 (5 bases). CDR3 length: 15 residues. V lost 2 bases to trimming and J lost 7 bases, with 15 bases between them. CDR3 region: CASSLPGVGRQPQHF. The CDR3 nucleotides read TGTGCCAGCAGTTTACCGGGGGTTGGGAGGCAGCCCCAGCATTTT.

The V call is TRBV7-9, the J call TRBJ1-4; 9 bases fit TRBD1. The CDR3 spans 17 residues. Germline assignment: CDR1 SEHNR and CDR2 FQNEAQ (reference sequence). Trimming took 5 bases from V and 3 from J; bases not matched to a gene: 10. CDR3 bases: TGTGCCAGCAGCGCCTCACAGGGGGCTAGCGCTAATGAAAAACTGTTTTTT. Translated, it gives CASSASQGASANEKLFF.

V is TRBV6-1 and J is TRBJ2-1, with no clear D. V was clipped by 4 bases and J by 10 bases, with 14 bases between them. The CDR3 spans 13 residues. Germline V CDR1 and CDR2: MNHNS, SASEGT. The CDR3 reads CASSVSVILEQFF. The CDR3 nucleotides read TGTGCCAGCAGTGTCAGCGTTATTTTGGAGCAGTTCTTC.

This clonotype was counted many times. The rearrangement uses TRBV28 and TRBJ1-5; D unclear. The germline CDR1 and CDR2 sequences are MDHEN and SYDVKM. Trimming removed 3 bases at V and 4 bases at J, with 7 bases between. The CDR3 covers 13 residues. The CDR3 DNA is TGTGCCAGCAGTTTCCGACAAAATCAGCCCCAGCATTTT. Protein: CASSFRQNQPQHF.

With respect to this clonotype: This may be a read error: a much more frequent sequence differs by one nucleotide. The CDR3 does not end in the conserved phenylalanine or tryptophan, so this is likely a read error. The chain combines TRBV11-3 with TRBJ2-3; weak D call: TRBD1 (6 bases). V was cut by 3 bases and J by 2 bases, with 12 bases left in between. The CDR3 contains 15 residues. Per germline, CDR1 SGHNT and CDR2 YENEEA. The CDR3 sequence: CASSLWDTITDTQYS. In nucleotides, the CDR3 is TGTGCCAGCAGCTTGTGGGACACCATCACAGATACGCAGTATTCT.

The chain has TRBV15 and TRBJ2-1; weak D call: TRBD1 (5 bases). The CDR3 runs to 13 residues. V shed 1 base and J shed 8 bases, with 9 bases lying between them. Germline CDR1 LNHNV, CDR2 YYDKDF (reference sequence). In nucleotides, the CDR3 is TGTGCCACCAGCAGAGGTAGGGGCGATGAGCAGTTCTTC. Protein product: CATSRGRGDEQFF.

This clonotype has more than one count but fewer than ten. The junction departs from germline at one end; a sequencing error may be responsible. The gene calls are TRBV5-8 and TRBJ2-4; the D gene is possibly TRBD2 (6 bases). The CDR3 runs to 13 residues. Germline-derived CDR1 and CDR2 are SGHTS and YDEGEE. CDR3 in amino acids: CASSLALRDSAVF. CDR3 nucleotide sequence: TGTGCCAGCAGCTTGGCTCTCCGGGACTCGGCGGTCTTC.

This clonotype was seen a handful of times. The rearrangement links TRBV29-1 to TRBJ1-2; TRBD1 matches 11 bases. Losses at the gene ends were 7 bases for V and 6 bases for J; bases not matched to a gene: 7. This CDR3 is built from 13 residues. Per the germline V gene, CDR1 is SQVTM and CDR2 is ANQGSEA. The CDR3 nucleotides read TGCAGCGCCGGGACAGGGGGTGCTGATGGCTACACCTTC. This encodes CSAGTGGADGYTF.

Note on this clonotype: A single base separates this from a much larger clone, so it may be a read error. The chain is built from TRBV28 and TRBJ1-2; D ambiguous. The germline gives CDR1 MDHEN, CDR2 SYDVKM. This CDR3 is built from 13 residues. The V end was cut by 8 bases, the J end by 4 bases, with 14 bases between. CDR3 in amino acids: CASGRAGAYGYTF. The CDR3 DNA follows: TGTGCCAGCGGTAGGGCAGGAGCCTATGGCTACACCTTC.

Only a few counts were recorded for this clonotype. This CDR3 reads CASSPRDSWNTEAFF. The DNA for the CDR3 is TGTGCCAGCTCACCAAGGGACTCCTGGAACACTGAAGCTTTCTTT. The rearrangement uses TRBV18 and TRBJ1-1, with D possibly matching TRBD1 (5 bases). The V end lost 2 bases, the J end lost 1 base, and 11 bases lay between the germline ends. The CDR3 extends over 15 amino acids. CDR1 KGHSH and CDR2 LQKENI come from the germline V gene. Together with reference TRBV18 and TRBJ1-1, the CDR3 gives the full variable domain: NAGVMQNPRHLVRRRGQEARLRCSPMKGHSHVYWYRQLPEEGLKFMVYLQKENIIDESGMPKERFSAEFPKEGPSILRIQQVVRGDSAAYFCASSPRDSWNTEAFFGQGTRLTVV.

This clonotype was seen more than once but under ten times. For the CDR3, the DNA is TGCAGTGCTCCCAGGGGGGGGAGAAATCAGCCCCAGCATTTT. Translating it yields CSAPRGGRNQPQHF. The rearrangement links TRBV20-1 to TRBJ1-5; 7 bases fit TRBD1. Looked up from germline, CDR1 is DFQATT and CDR2 is SNEGSKA (reference sequence). V gave up 5 bases and J gave up 4 bases; unmatched junction bases: 8. The CDR3 is made up of 14 amino acids.

This clonotype was seen only a few times. One base away lies a much larger clone, so this may be a sequencing read error. The V call is TRBV11-2, the J call TRBJ2-2, with 12 bases fitting TRBD1. Germline loops: CDR1 SGHAT, CDR2 FQNNGV. This CDR3 comprises 15 residues. Trimming took 6 bases from V and 4 from J; bases not matched to a gene: 3. CDR3 nucleotide sequence: TGTGCCAGCAGAGGGACAGGGGGCACCACCGGGGAGCTGTTTTTT. This sequence encodes CASRGTGGTTGELFF.

In its sample, this clonotype was seen a few times. This chain uses TRBV30 with TRBJ2-1; D possibly corresponds to TRBD2 (5 bases). Trimming removed 6 bases from V and 12 bases from J, with 18 bases in between. The V gene's germline CDR1 is GTSNPN and CDR2 SVGIG (reference sequence). The CDR3 length is 12 residues. CDR3: CACGPWERVQFF. In DNA, the CDR3 is TGTGCCTGTGGGCCTTGGGAGAGGGTGCAGTTCTTC. Complete variable domain (other parts from reference TRBV30 and TRBJ2-1): SQTIHQWPATLVQPVGSPLSLECTVEGTSNPNLYWYRQAAGRGLQLLFYSVGIGQISSEVPQNLSASRPQDRQFILSSKKLLLSDSGFYLCACGPWERVQFFGPGTRLTVL.

In its sample, this clonotype was seen many times. The rearrangement links TRBV15 to TRBJ2-5; D remains unclear. The CDR3 is 15 residues long. The V gene's germline CDR1 is LNHNV and CDR2 YYDKDF (reference sequence). With 1 base removed from V and 0 bases from J, the gap between germline ends came to 9 bases. The CDR3 DNA sequence: TGTGCCACCAGCAGAGGTGTGAGCCACCAAGAGACCCAGTACTTC. It translates to CATSRGVSHQETQYF.